These 26 T cell receptor beta chains share one sample of origin, sequenced in a study of identical twins' blood T cells. A single record per CDR3 protein comes from TCRdb applying MiXCR to the 5' RACE reads. The data hold roughly 340,000 distinct CDR3 sequences, with 28% observed a single time. The sample taken for sequencing was PBMCs. Receptor source: a woman aged 18 to 49 in good health.

The chain couples TRBV5-4 to TRBJ1-1; D not certain. Between the trimmed V and J ends, which lost 4 bases and 1 base, there was a span of 11 bases. This CDR3 is built from 14 residues. Germline CDR1 is SGHNT and CDR2 is YYREEE (reference sequence). The CDR3 coding sequence is TGTGCCAGCAGCGAAGGACGCCCGAACACTGAAGCTTTCTTT. This translates into CASSEGRPNTEAFF.

V and J are TRBV5-6 and TRBJ2-7; D is unresolved. The germline V and J ends were trimmed by 1 base and 2 bases, with 10 bases remaining between them. Germline CDR1 reads SGHDT; CDR2 reads YYEEEE. The CDR3 has 14 residues. The CDR3 DNA follows: TGTGCCAGCAGCTTGTTCACTTTTCCCTACGAGCAGTACTTC. Residues: CASSLFTFPYEQYF.

In its sample, this clonotype was seen many times. The gene calls are TRBV3-1 and TRBJ1-5; D may be TRBD1 (6 bases). The ends were cut back, 2 bases at V and 6 bases at J, with 8 bases in the middle. The CDR3 covers 13 residues. CDR1 is LGHDT and CDR2 is YNNKEL in the germline V gene (reference sequence). The CDR3 protein is CASSQTGSQPQHF. CDR3 sequence (DNA): TGTGCCAGCAGCCAAACAGGGAGTCAGCCCCAGCATTTT.

J is TRBJ2-5 and V is TRBV15; no reliable D call. Deletions cut 0 bases from V and 4 bases from J, with 0 bases between. This CDR3 contains 11 residues. Germline V gene data show CDR1 as LNHNV and CDR2 as YYDKDF (reference sequence). The CDR3 here is CATSREETQYF. CDR3 coding DNA: TGTGCCACCAGCAGAGAAGAGACCCAGTACTTC.

This clonotype was counted a few times. The genes are TRBV20-1 and TRBJ2-3; D unclear. V was trimmed by 3 bases and J by 7 bases, leaving 8 bases between them. CDR3 length: 11 amino acids. Germline-derived CDR1 and CDR2 are DFQATT and SNEGSKA (reference sequence). CDR3 in DNA: TGCAGTGCTAGCTACGGGTATACGCAGTATTTT. Residues: CSASYGYTQYF.

This chain joins TRBV5-8 and TRBJ1-2; TRBD1 might be the D (5 bases). The CDR3 totals 15 residues. Trimming stripped 0 bases from V and 4 bases from J, with 13 bases between. The germline gives CDR1 SGHTS, CDR2 YDEGEE. The CDR3 nucleotides read TGTGCCAGCAGCTTGGCGGCGGGGGGAAGCTATGGCTACACCTTC. It codes for CASSLAAGGSYGYTF.

This clonotype has a handful of counts. This rearrangement joins TRBV10-3 to TRBJ2-7; D remains unclear. The CDR3 sequence is 13 residues long. CDR1 is ENHRY and CDR2 is SYGVKD in the germline V gene. The V end lost 7 bases, the J end lost 1 base, and 11 bases lay between the germline ends. The CDR3 DNA is TGTGCCATCAAGGCGGCGGATTCCTACGAGCAGTACTTC. As protein: CAIKAADSYEQYF.

The chain joins TRBV7-9 to TRBJ1-2; maybe TRBD1 (5 bases). V was clipped by 4 bases and J by 7 bases, with 13 bases between them. Germline loops: CDR1 SEHNR, CDR2 FQNEAQ (reference sequence). The length of the CDR3 is 13 residues. The CDR3 loop reads CASSSPQGVGYTF. The DNA for the CDR3 is TGTGCCAGCAGCTCGCCTCAGGGTGTTGGCTACACCTTC.

Concerning this clonotype: A read error is possible here, since a much larger clone lies one base away. The chain links TRBV20-1 to TRBJ1-1; D is unclear. Germline CDR1 is DFQATT and CDR2 is SNEGSKA (reference sequence). The CDR3 runs to 12 residues. In DNA, the CDR3 is TGCAGTGCCGTCGGGATAGAAACTGAATCTTTCTTT. Residues: CSAVGIETESFF.

The CDR3 here is CASRAGSTGELFF. The CDR3 DNA sequence: TGTGCCAGCCGCGCGGGGAGCACCGGGGAGCTGTTTTTT. The chain uses TRBV6-6 and TRBJ2-2; TRBD2 is a possible D gene (6 bases). The CDR3 is 13 residues long. Trimming stripped 8 bases from V and 4 bases from J, with 11 bases between. Germline loops: CDR1 MNHNY, CDR2 SVGAGI (reference sequence).

Turning to this clonotype: This clone may be a read error of a much larger clone one base away. This chain connects TRBV24-1 to TRBJ2-3; a weak D match, TRBD1 (6 bases). Germline V CDR1 and CDR2: KGHDR, SFDVKD. The CDR3 contains 13 residues. V was pared by 8 bases and J by 6 bases, with 14 bases between. As DNA, the CDR3 is TGTGCCACCAATGACCTCCAGGGGGATACGCAGTATTTT. Amino acids: CATNDLQGDTQYF.

A few counts support this clonotype. The J gene is TRBJ2-7, the V gene TRBV12-3 or TRBV12-4; TRBD2 matches at 9 bases. The CDR3 covers 15 residues. V shed 0 bases, J shed 3 bases, and the junction held 3 bases outside the gene matches. CDR3 nucleotides: TGTGCCAGCAGTTTAGCGCATAGCGGGAGCTACGAGCAGTACTTC. Translated, it gives CASSLAHSGSYEQYF.

In this sample, this clonotype turned up a few times. The chain employs TRBV20-1 and TRBJ1-1; 10 bases are shared with TRBD1. V was pared by 5 bases and J by 5 bases, with 5 bases of the junction left unmatched. The CDR3 spans 13 residues. Germline V gene data show CDR1 as DFQATT and CDR2 as SNEGSKA (reference sequence). The CDR3 region is CSAQTGGRTEAFF. The CDR3 DNA is TGCAGTGCTCAGACAGGGGGCAGGACTGAAGCTTTCTTT.

The chain joins TRBV27 to TRBJ1-4; 9 nucleotides line up with TRBD1. With 4 bases clipped from V and 8 bases from J, the junction kept 8 bases outside the gene matches. Germline V gene data show CDR1 as MNHEY and CDR2 as SMNVEV (reference sequence). CDR3 length equals 15 residues. The CDR3 protein is CASSSGTGRNEKLFF. As DNA, the CDR3 is TGTGCCAGCAGTTCCGGGACAGGGAGGAACGAAAAACTGTTTTTT.

V and J are TRBV20-1 and TRBJ2-1; 11 nucleotides match TRBD2. The CDR3 loop spans 14 amino acids. The V gene's germline CDR1 is DFQATT and CDR2 SNEGSKA (reference sequence). V lost 0 bases to trimming and J lost 6 bases; unmatched junction nucleotides: 1. This chain's CDR3 is CSARELAGVNEQFF. In DNA form, the CDR3 reads TGCAGTGCTAGAGAACTAGCGGGGGTCAATGAGCAGTTCTTC.

The chain carries TRBV9 and TRBJ1-1; unclear D gene. From germline, CDR1 is SGDLS and CDR2 YYNGEE. V was cut by 0 bases and J by 3 bases, with 12 bases left in between. The CDR3 runs 15 residues. CDR3 bases: TGTGCCAGCAGCGTAGGGAAGAAGGTGGACACTGAAGCTTTCTTT. Its translation: CASSVGKKVDTEAFF.

V usage is TRBV4-3 and J usage is TRBJ2-1; perhaps TRBD2 as D (5 bases). Germline V gene sequence: CDR1 LGHNA, CDR2 YSLEER. This CDR3 is 14 amino acids long. Deletions cut 0 bases from V and 4 bases from J, with 7 bases between. CDR3 coding DNA: TGCGCCAGCAGCCAAGATCGCGGGTACAATGAGCAGTTCTTC. Protein product: CASSQDRGYNEQFF.

This clonotype appeared a few times. The chain has TRBV29-1 and TRBJ2-7; 7 nucleotides agree with TRBD1. Trimming cost V 4 bases and J 2 bases; bases outside gene matches: 8. Germline CDR1 SQVTM, CDR2 ANQGSEA. This CDR3 contains 14 residues. The DNA of the CDR3 is TGCAGCGTTGGGATCTGGGACAGCCCCTACGAGCAGTACTTC. Protein product: CSVGIWDSPYEQYF.

This clonotype was seen ten or more times. The J gene is TRBJ2-2, the V gene TRBV10-1; no reliable D call. This CDR3 has 14 amino acids. V was trimmed by 5 bases and J by 6 bases, leaving 13 bases between them. The germline V gene encodes CDR1 WNHNN and CDR2 SYGVQD (reference sequence). DNA of the CDR3: TGCGCCAGCAGTAGACTGGAAGAGGCCGGGGAGCTGTTTTTT. It is translated as CASSRLEEAGELFF.

There are a few counts of this clonotype. The V and J genes are TRBV3-1 and TRBJ2-7; 9 bases line up with TRBD2. The CDR3 sequence is 14 residues long. The V and J ends lost 1 base and 3 bases, in that order; junction bases with no gene match: 1. Germline values: CDR1 LGHDT, CDR2 YNNKEL (reference sequence). CDR3 DNA sequence: TGTGCCAGCAGCCAAGGTAGCGGGGGCTACGAGCAGTACTTC. It specifies CASSQGSGGYEQYF.

This clonotype was detected ten times or more. This chain links TRBV10-3 with TRBJ1-1; D not resolved. The CDR3 extends over 14 amino acids. The ends were cut back, 11 bases at V and 1 base at J, with 17 bases in the middle. Per germline, CDR1 ENHRY and CDR2 SYGVKD. The CDR3 sequence: CAARGTIRNTEAFF. In DNA, the CDR3 is TGTGCCGCCCGGGGTACAATTAGGAACACTGAAGCTTTCTTT.

The CDR3 loop is CASNDGSYSNQPQHF. DNA for the CDR3: TGTGCCAGCAACGACGGTTCCTATAGCAATCAGCCCCAGCATTTT. The chain has TRBV2 and TRBJ1-5; unclear D gene. Germline V gives CDR1 SNHLY, CDR2 FYNNEI. Trimming removed 7 bases from V and 0 bases from J, with 13 bases in between. This CDR3 spans 15 amino acids.

With regard to this clonotype: At one boundary the junction diverges from the germline segment, which might be a read error. This chain connects TRBV27 to TRBJ1-5, with D perhaps matching TRBD1 (5 bases). CDR3 length: 12 residues. The germline gives CDR1 MNHEY, CDR2 SMNVEV (reference sequence). Here the CDR3 reads CASSPKGPRGTF. DNA of the CDR3: TGTGCCAGCAGCCCGAAGGGGCCGCGGGGTACATTT.

This chain joins TRBV3-1 and TRBJ1-1, with D possibly being TRBD1 (6 bases). Trimming left V 5 bases short and J 0 bases short, with 13 bases between. The CDR3 loop spans 15 amino acids. Germline CDR1 reads LGHDT; CDR2 reads YNNKEL (reference sequence). The CDR3: CASSAYRVMNTEAFF. In nucleotides, the CDR3 is TGTGCCAGCAGCGCCTACAGGGTCATGAACACTGAAGCTTTCTTT.

This clonotype was picked up many times. The CDR3 reads CSVSPGPSSQGYTF. The CDR3 bases are TGCAGCGTTTCACCGGGACCGTCGAGTCAAGGCTACACCTTC. The chain links TRBV29-1 to TRBJ1-2; the D gene is possibly TRBD1 (5 bases). Germline loops: CDR1 SQVTM, CDR2 ANQGSEA. With 5 bases removed from V and 8 bases from J, the gap between germline ends came to 21 bases. The CDR3 is 14 residues long.

The chain joins TRBV27 to TRBJ1-6; perhaps TRBD1 as D (5 bases). The germline V gene has CDR1 MNHEY and CDR2 SMNVEV (reference sequence). This CDR3 comprises 14 residues. Trimming cost V 6 bases and J 10 bases, with 16 bases left between them. Here the CDR3 DNA reads TGTGCCAGCAGCACCGGGACGTACAACTCACCCCTCCACTTT. It specifies CASSTGTYNSPLHF.